A single sample is the source of the 2 T cell receptor beta chains below, sequenced in a study of T cells in Graves' hyperthyroidism and ophthalmopathy. Authors of the study amplified TCR beta CDR3 regions from RNA transcripts. The TCR CDR3 first-round RT-PCR relied on the HTBI primer set. TCRdb passed the multiplex PCR reads through MiXCR, listing each CDR3 protein once. Of a few hundred thousand distinct CDR3 sequences listed, around 13% are singletons. The specimen was blood. These receptor sequences come from a woman aged 18-29 years with Graves' hyperthyroidism.

This clonotype was observed many times. This chain joins TRBV6-2 or TRBV6-3 and TRBJ2-7; the D is unclear. There are 15 residues in the CDR3. V shed 0 bases and J shed 3 bases, with 12 bases lying between them. The germline V gene has CDR1 MNHEY and CDR2 SVGEGT. The CDR3 DNA sequence: TGTGCCAGCAGTTACTCGAGTGGGAATAGCTACGAGCAGTACTTC. It translates to CASSYSSGNSYEQYF.

This clonotype was seen ten or more times. The V and J genes are TRBV30 and TRBJ2-7, with 8 bases matching TRBD1. V lost 1 base and J lost 4; bases outside the gene matches: 6. This CDR3 comprises 14 residues. Germline-derived CDR1 and CDR2 are GTSNPN and SVGIG (reference sequence). CDR3 loop: CAWSEAGGLYEQYF. CDR3 coding DNA: TGTGCCTGGAGTGAGGCAGGGGGCCTATACGAGCAGTACTTC.